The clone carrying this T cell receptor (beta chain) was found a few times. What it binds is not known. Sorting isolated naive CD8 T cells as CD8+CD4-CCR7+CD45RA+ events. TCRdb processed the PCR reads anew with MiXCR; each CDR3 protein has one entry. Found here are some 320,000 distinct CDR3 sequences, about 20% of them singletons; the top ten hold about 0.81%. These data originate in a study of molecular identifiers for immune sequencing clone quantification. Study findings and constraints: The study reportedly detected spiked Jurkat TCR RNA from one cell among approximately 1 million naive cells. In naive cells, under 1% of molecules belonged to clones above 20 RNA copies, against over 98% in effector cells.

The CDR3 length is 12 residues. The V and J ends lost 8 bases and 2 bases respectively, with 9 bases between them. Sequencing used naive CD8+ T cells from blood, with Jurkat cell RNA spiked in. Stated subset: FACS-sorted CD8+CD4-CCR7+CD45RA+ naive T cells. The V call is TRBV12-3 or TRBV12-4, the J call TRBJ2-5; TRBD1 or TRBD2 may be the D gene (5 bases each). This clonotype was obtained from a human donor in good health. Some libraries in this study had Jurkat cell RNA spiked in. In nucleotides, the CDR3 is TGTGCCAGCCGGGGCAGGCAAGAGACCCAGTACTTC. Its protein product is CASRGRQETQYF.